These T cell receptor beta chains were read from a single sample in a study of a mutant IDH1 vaccine in newly diagnosed glioma. The repertoire was sequenced with immunoSEQ multiplex PCR; TCRdb's copy has only in-frame clones and lacks some. The sample has approximately 70,000 clones; 79% are singletons. The material sequenced was PBMCs, taken from a glioma patient treated with radiotherapy, temozolomide or both. These receptors all come from a man aged 45 to 65 with glioma. Both conserved end residues are part of each CDR3. The order of the fields is D gene, J gene, clone size, V gene, CDR3 DNA, CDR3 protein. The D gene is left open where the match is weak. Size values are once, few and many counts, or a class for expanded clones, and some rows have none.

D: TRBD1; J: TRBJ1-2; size: NA; V: TRBV27; DNA: TGTGCCAGCAGTTCGGACTACAGGGGCGGTCCCTATGGCTACACCTTC; CDR3: CASSSDYRGGPYGYTF
D: NA; J: TRBJ2-3; size: few; V: TRBV14; DNA: TGTGCCAGCAGCCAAGATCCTAGTGGCACAGATACGCAGTATTTT; CDR3: CASSQDPSGTDTQYF
D: NA; J: TRBJ1-5; size: NA; V: TRBV10-1; DNA: TGCGCCAGCAGTGCCCCCGAGGGAAATCAGCCCCAGCATTTT; CDR3: CASSAPEGNQPQHF
D: NA; J: TRBJ2-7; size: NA; V: TRBV9; DNA: TGTGCCAGCAGCGAGGGACCGGGGTCCTACGAGCAGTACTTC; CDR3: CASSEGPGSYEQYF
D: TRBD2; J: TRBJ2-7; size: NA; V: TRBV5-4; DNA: TGTGCCAGCAGCCCTACTAGCGGTAGGTACGAGCAGTACTTC; CDR3: CASSPTSGRYEQYF
D: NA; J: TRBJ1-5; size: few; V: TRBV5-8; DNA: TGTGCCAGCAGCTTACAGGGCTCTCAGCCCCAGCATTTT; CDR3: CASSLQGSQPQHF
D: NA; J: TRBJ1-1; size: once; V: TRBV29-1; DNA: TGCAGCGTTGATTCAGGGGTGGCTGAAGCTTTCTTT; CDR3: CSVDSGVAEAFF
D: NA; J: TRBJ1-5; size: NA; V: TRBV15; DNA: TGTGCCACCAGCAGAGATCCTGGGATAGGGCAGCCCCAGCATTTT; CDR3: CATSRDPGIGQPQHF
D: TRBD2; J: TRBJ2-7; size: NA; V: TRBV30; DNA: TGTGCCTGGACCCCTAGCGGGGGGGCCTACGAGCAGTACTTC; CDR3: CAWTPSGGAYEQYF
D: TRBD2; J: TRBJ2-5; size: NA; V: TRBV4-3; DNA: TGCGCCAGCAGCCAAGATTTCCTCCCACTAGCGGGGGGGCAAGAGACCCAGTACTTC; CDR3: CASSQDFLPLAGGQETQYF
D: NA; J: TRBJ2-5; size: NA; V: TRBV7-2; DNA: TGTGCCAGCAGCCAAAGGGGTACTTCCCAGGAGACCCAGTACTTC; CDR3: CASSQRGTSQETQYF
D: TRBD2; J: TRBJ2-1; size: NA; V: TRBV7-8; DNA: TGTGCCAGCAGCTTGGTAGCGGGGAGGGAATACAATGAGCAGTTCTTC; CDR3: CASSLVAGREYNEQFF
D: NA; J: TRBJ2-5; size: NA; V: TRBV10-2; DNA: TGCGCCGCCAGGTCGGGGGCGTCCCAAGAGACCCAGTACTTC; CDR3: CAARSGASQETQYF
D: NA; J: TRBJ2-2; size: NA; V: TRBV30; DNA: TGTGCCTGGAGTAGTCACACCGGGGAGCTGTTTTTT; CDR3: CAWSSHTGELFF
D: NA; J: TRBJ1-1; size: few; V: TRBV18; DNA: TGTGCCAGCTCACCGCAGGGGCAGGGCACTGAAGCTTTCTTT; CDR3: CASSPQGQGTEAFF
D: NA; J: TRBJ1-4; size: few; V: TRBV14; DNA: TGTGCCAGCAGCCAATTAGGGACCGAAAAACTGTTTTTT; CDR3: CASSQLGTEKLFF
D: NA; J: TRBJ2-1; size: once; V: TRBV9; DNA: TGTGCCAGCAGCCGACAGTTTCCTACGCATGAGCAGTTCTTC; CDR3: CASSRQFPTHEQFF
D: TRBD2; J: TRBJ2-2; size: NA; V: TRBV7-2; DNA: TGTGCCAGCAGCCCGGGGGGGGGAAGAAGGACCGGGGAGCTGTTTTTT; CDR3: CASSPGGGRRTGELFF
D: TRBD2; J: TRBJ2-2; size: NA; V: TRBV5-4; DNA: TGTGCCAGCACCCAGACTAGCGGGCGAATGGGCACCGGGGAGCTGTTTTTT; CDR3: CASTQTSGRMGTGELFF
D: NA; J: TRBJ2-3; size: NA; V: TRBV30; DNA: TGTGCCGGTCAACCTCAGGGGCGCACAGATACGCAGTATTTT; CDR3: CAGQPQGRTDTQYF
D: NA; J: TRBJ1-5; size: once; V: TRBV21-1; DNA: TGTGCCAGCACTCAAACCCCAGGGGGCAATCAGCCCCAGCATTTT; CDR3: CASTQTPGGNQPQHF
D: NA; J: TRBJ1-2; size: NA; V: TRBV29-1; DNA: TGCAGCGTTGAAGAAACGGAGGGGGTGCGTGGCTACACCTTC; CDR3: CSVEETEGVRGYTF
D: NA; J: TRBJ1-5; size: NA; V: TRBV18; DNA: TGTGCCAGCTCACAGGGCGGCAGTACCGATCAGCCCCAGCATTTT; CDR3: CASSQGGSTDQPQHF
D: NA; J: TRBJ1-5; size: NA; V: TRBV28; DNA: TGTGCCAGCAGTTTGGGGGACCGAGGAAGCAATCAGCCCCAGCATTTT; CDR3: CASSLGDRGSNQPQHF
D: NA; J: TRBJ1-5; size: NA; V: TRBV7-2; DNA: TGTGCCAGCAGCTTAGCTATGGGGTTGAACAATCAGCCCCAGCATTTT; CDR3: CASSLAMGLNNQPQHF
D: TRBD2; J: TRBJ2-1; size: NA; V: TRBV10-2; DNA: TGCGCCAGCAGAGTAGCGGGGGGGTCTCTCAATGAGCAGTTCTTC; CDR3: CASRVAGGSLNEQFF
D: NA; J: TRBJ1-5; size: NA; V: TRBV19; DNA: TGTGCCAGTAGTGCCGGTGCATCTTCGCCCCAGCATTTT; CDR3: CASSAGASSPQHF
D: TRBD1; J: TRBJ1-2; size: NA; V: TRBV14; DNA: TGTGCCAGCAGCCAAGCGGCCGGACAGGTTTATGGCTACACCTTC; CDR3: CASSQAAGQVYGYTF
D: NA; J: TRBJ2-3; size: NA; V: TRBV27; DNA: TGTGCCAGCAGTTTGGAGGGTCCAGATACGCAGTATTTT; CDR3: CASSLEGPDTQYF
D: NA; J: TRBJ1-6; size: NA; V: TRBV5-6; DNA: TGTGCCAGCAGCGGAACTCTGGGCCGGGATTCACCCCTCCACTTT; CDR3: CASSGTLGRDSPLHF
D: NA; J: TRBJ1-3; size: NA; V: TRBV6-5; DNA: TGTGCCAGCAGTTATGGGGGTATCTCTGGAAACACCATATATTTT; CDR3: CASSYGGISGNTIYF
D: TRBD2; J: TRBJ2-3; size: NA; V: TRBV7-3; DNA: TGTGCCAGCAGCACGGGGGGGCCTCGAGATACGCAGTATTTT; CDR3: CASSTGGPRDTQYF
D: TRBD1; J: TRBJ2-3; size: NA; V: TRBV2; DNA: TGTGCCAGCAGTGGGAACAGGGGCGCAGATACGCAGTATTTT; CDR3: CASSGNRGADTQYF
D: TRBD1; J: TRBJ1-2; size: NA; V: TRBV2; DNA: TGTGCCAGCCTCAGACAGGGGTTTAACTATGGCTACACCTTC; CDR3: CASLRQGFNYGYTF
D: NA; J: TRBJ1-5; size: NA; V: TRBV14; DNA: TGTGCCAGCAGCCAAGATAGGTTCTTTAGCAATCAGCCCCAGCATTTT; CDR3: CASSQDRFFSNQPQHF
D: NA; J: TRBJ2-7; size: NA; V: TRBV19; DNA: TGTGCCAGTAGTTGGGCAGCGTCCTACGAGCAGTACTTC; CDR3: CASSWAASYEQYF
D: NA; J: TRBJ2-7; size: few; V: TRBV30; DNA: TGTGCCTACCTACTCCTGGGCTACGAGCAGTACTTC; CDR3: CAYLLLGYEQYF
D: NA; J: TRBJ1-3; size: NA; V: TRBV9; DNA: TGTGCCAGCAGCGCAGACAGGAACCGAGGAAACACCATATATTTT; CDR3: CASSADRNRGNTIYF
D: TRBD1; J: TRBJ2-7; size: NA; V: TRBV5-6; DNA: TGTGCCAGCAGCCGATTGGACAGGGCACCTACCTACGAGCAGTACTTC; CDR3: CASSRLDRAPTYEQYF
D: TRBD1; J: TRBJ1-2; size: NA; V: TRBV5-1; DNA: TGCGCCAGCAATCCGGGACAGGGAGTCTATGGCTACACCTTC; CDR3: CASNPGQGVYGYTF
D: NA; J: TRBJ1-4; size: many; V: TRBV4-2; DNA: TGTGCCAGCAGCCCCTCTGGGGCCGAAAAACTGTTTTTT; CDR3: CASSPSGAEKLFF
D: NA; J: TRBJ2-2; size: NA; V: TRBV19; DNA: TGTGCCAGTAGTATAGGTCCACGAACCGGGGAGCTGTTTTTT; CDR3: CASSIGPRTGELFF
D: TRBD2; J: TRBJ2-1; size: NA; V: TRBV19; DNA: TGTGCCAGTAGTATAAACGGACTAGGGGAATACAATGAGCAGTTCTTC; CDR3: CASSINGLGEYNEQFF
D: TRBD2; J: TRBJ2-1; size: NA; V: TRBV2; DNA: TGTGCCAGCAGTCCTACTAGCGGGGGGGTGGGTGAGCAGTTCTTC; CDR3: CASSPTSGGVGEQFF
D: NA; J: TRBJ2-7; size: NA; V: TRBV6-6; DNA: TGTGCCAGCAGTTACGCCGGGAACTCCTACGAGCAGTACTTC; CDR3: CASSYAGNSYEQYF
D: TRBD2; J: TRBJ2-7; size: NA; V: TRBV19; DNA: TGTGCCAGTAGGGCTAGCGGGGGTTTTTCCTACGAGCAGTACTTC; CDR3: CASRASGGFSYEQYF
D: NA; J: TRBJ1-2; size: NA; V: TRBV4-1; DNA: TGCGCCAGCAGCCAAGATAACCGGGGGGGGACGGCCGGCTACACCTTC; CDR3: CASSQDNRGGTAGYTF
D: NA; J: TRBJ1-1; size: NA; V: TRBV7-2; DNA: TGTGCCAGCAGCTTAGGTGTCTCTATAGGGGCTTTCTTT; CDR3: CASSLGVSIGAFF
D: NA; J: TRBJ2-6; size: NA; V: TRBV18; DNA: TGTGCCAGCTCTCTCAGGGGAAACTCTGGGGCCAACGTCCTGACTTTC; CDR3: CASSLRGNSGANVLTF
D: TRBD2; J: TRBJ2-1; size: once; V: TRBV6-5; DNA: TGTGCCAGCGGAAGGGGACTAGCGACCAATGAGCAGTTCTTC; CDR3: CASGRGLATNEQFF
D: TRBD1; J: TRBJ1-2; size: few; V: TRBV5-4; DNA: TGTGCCAGCAGCTGGCAGGGGGATAGCTACACCTTC; CDR3: CASSWQGDSYTF
D: TRBD2; J: TRBJ2-7; size: NA; V: TRBV7-2; DNA: TGTGCCAGCAGCTCGAGCCGGGGGGACCCCGAGCAGTACTTC; CDR3: CASSSSRGDPEQYF
D: TRBD1; J: TRBJ2-7; size: NA; V: TRBV6-1; DNA: TGTGCCAGCATCCGACAGGGTACCTCCTACGAGCAGTACTTC; CDR3: CASIRQGTSYEQYF
D: TRBD1; J: TRBJ2-7; size: NA; V: TRBV5-1; DNA: TGCGCCAGCAGCTTGGGAGACAGGGTAGCAGACGAGCAGTACTTC; CDR3: CASSLGDRVADEQYF
D: NA; J: TRBJ2-1; size: NA; V: TRBV25-1; DNA: TGTGCCAGCAGTGATCCTCCCGTGGATGAGCAGTTCTTC; CDR3: CASSDPPVDEQFF
D: NA; J: TRBJ1-5; size: NA; V: TRBV5-6; DNA: TGTGCCAGCAGCAGGGACATGAATCAGCCCCAGCATTTT; CDR3: CASSRDMNQPQHF
D: TRBD1; J: TRBJ1-2; size: NA; V: TRBV29-1; DNA: TGCAGCGACCGACAGGGTGGCGTCTATGGCTACACCTTC; CDR3: CSDRQGGVYGYTF
D: NA; J: TRBJ1-4; size: few; V: TRBV7-6; DNA: TGTGCCAGCAGCGGAGGACCCTCTGAAAAACTGTTTTTT; CDR3: CASSGGPSEKLFF
D: NA; J: TRBJ2-2; size: NA; V: TRBV2; DNA: TGTGCCAGCAGTGGGAGAGGGCGCGGGACCGGGGAGCTGTTTTTT; CDR3: CASSGRGRGTGELFF